This T cell receptor (beta chain) was profiled in a study of monozygotic twins with inflammatory bowel disease. The cDNA of both the TCRalpha and TCRbeta chains was subjected to two nested PCRs of about 15 and 9 cycles. Following a re-call of the 5' RACE reads, TCRdb has one entry per CDR3 protein and lacks DNA. Its clone listing holds 200,000 to 250,000 distinct CDR3 sequences. This CDR3 spans 14 amino acids. CDR1 and CDR2 (germline): SGHVS, FNYEAQ. Sequenced material: blood. The chain employs TRBV7-6 and TRBJ2-7. The clonotype comes from a human donor with ulcerative colitis or Crohn's disease, or a healthy co-twin of an affected twin (not recorded which). Here the CDR3 reads CASSLVFGSYEQYF.